The 17 T cell receptor beta chains reported below all come from one sample, sequenced in a study of T cells in Graves' hyperthyroidism and ophthalmopathy. From RNA transcripts, TCR beta CDR3 regions were amplified. TCR CDR3 regions were first amplified by RT-PCR with HTBI primers. TCRdb analysed the multiplex PCR reads with MiXCR anew, one entry per CDR3 protein. The sample lists a few hundred thousand distinct CDR3 sequences, roughly 14% occurring once. Source material: blood. Receptors originate from a middle-aged woman with Graves' hyperthyroidism that later progressed to Graves' ophthalmopathy.

This clonotype came up many times. The CDR3 sequence: CASSRTSRAYEQYF. The CDR3, as DNA: TGTGCCAGCAGCCGGACCTCTCGAGCCTACGAGCAGTACTTC. V and J are TRBV12-3 or TRBV12-4 and TRBJ2-7; D gene ambiguous. V shed 6 bases and J shed 2 bases, with 14 bases lying between them. The CDR3 has 14 residues.

This clonotype has ten or more counts. This chain links TRBV7-9 with TRBJ2-7; a possible D gene is TRBD1 (6 bases). V lost 5 bases and J lost 6, with 14 bases in between. The length of the CDR3 is 13 residues. The germline CDR1 and CDR2 sequences are SEHNR and FQNEAQ (reference sequence). CDR3 sequence reads: CASSPRTAGEQYF. The CDR3 bases are TGTGCCAGCAGCCCACGGACAGCCGGCGAGCAGTACTTC.

V gene TRBV6-4 combines with J gene TRBJ1-1; 10 positions agree with TRBD1. This CDR3 spans 18 amino acids. Looked up from germline, CDR1 is MRHNA and CDR2 is SNTAGT. V lost 6 bases to trimming and J lost 3 bases; unmatched junction nucleotides: 16. CDR3 residues: CASREQDRGMRMDTEAFF. The CDR3 bases are TGTGCCAGCAGGGAACAGGACAGGGGGATGCGGATGGACACTGAAGCTTTCTTT.

A note on this clonotype: A much larger clone lies a single base off, so this may be a read error. V gene TRBV28 combines with J gene TRBJ1-5, with D possibly being TRBD1 (5 bases). Germline V CDR1 and CDR2: MDHEN, SYDVKM. The CDR3 is 14 amino acids. The CDR3 region has the DNA TGTGCCTGCAGCCCGGGACCCCCCAATCAGCCCCAGCATTTT. Translating gives CACSPGPPNQPQHF.

This clonotype has a count of ten or more. V usage is TRBV6-2 or TRBV6-3 and J usage is TRBJ2-3; D gene ambiguous. V shed 6 bases and J shed 0 bases, with 7 bases lying between them. The CDR3 length is 13 residues. Germline assignment: CDR1 MNHEY and CDR2 SVGEGT. CDR3 coding DNA: TGTGCCAGCAGGGGCAGTAGCACAGATACGCAGTATTTT. It specifies CASRGSSTDTQYF.

This clonotype was counted many times. The chain couples TRBV18 to TRBJ2-3; D ambiguous. Germline lookup yields CDR1 KGHSH and CDR2 LQKENI. The CDR3 length is 12 residues. The V and J ends lost 2 bases and 11 bases respectively, with 11 bases between them. Here the CDR3 DNA reads TGTGCCAGCTCACCAGCTCTGTCATGGCAGTATTTT. It is translated as CASSPALSWQYF.

This clonotype has at least ten counts. The gene calls are TRBV28 and TRBJ2-6, with 11 bases that match TRBD2. V was clipped by 6 bases and J by 3 bases; unmatched bases: 7. The CDR3 extends over 17 amino acids. Germline lookup yields CDR1 MDHEN and CDR2 SYDVKM. The CDR3 nucleotides read TGTGCCAGCAGCCCTGTAGCGGGAGGGAATGGGGCCAACGTCCTGACTTTC. Translating it yields CASSPVAGGNGANVLTF.

A few counts support this clonotype. V is TRBV30 and J is TRBJ2-7; the D is unclear. V shed 1 base and J shed 6 bases, with 16 bases lying between them. Germline V lookup: CDR1 GTSNPN, CDR2 SVGIG (reference sequence). The CDR3 has 14 amino acids. This chain's CDR3 is CAWSAYDTLREQYF. In nucleotides, the CDR3 is TGTGCCTGGAGTGCCTACGACACGTTACGCGAGCAGTACTTC.

This clonotype came up a few times. A junction boundary mismatches the germline segment, possibly from a read error. This chain joins TRBV19 and TRBJ1-5; TRBD1 matches at 10 bases. Germline V gene sequence: CDR1 LNHDA, CDR2 SQIVND (reference sequence). The CDR3 is 14 residues long. The CDR3 DNA follows: TGTACCAGTAGTGCCCGGGACAGGGGCTACCCCCAGCATTTT. Protein: CTSSARDRGYPQHF.

This clonotype was seen at least ten times. The chain recombines TRBV20-1 with TRBJ2-7; 7 bases are a match to TRBD2. Trimming removed 1 base from V and 4 bases from J; junction bases left unmatched: 7. The CDR3 spans 14 residues. Germline CDR1 DFQATT, CDR2 SNEGSKA (reference sequence). CDR3 nucleotides: TGCAGTGCTAGAGGAGGCACGGGGGGATACGAGCAGTACTTC. Translated, it gives CSARGGTGGYEQYF.

The genes are TRBV9 and TRBJ2-1; D gene uncertain. CDR1 SGDLS and CDR2 YYNGEE come from the germline V gene. The CDR3 spans 14 residues. V lost 0 bases to trimming and J lost 1 base, with 5 bases between them. Here the CDR3 reads CASSVESSYNEQFF. The CDR3, as DNA: TGTGCCAGCAGCGTAGAGAGTTCCTACAATGAGCAGTTCTTC.

This clonotype was seen a few times. V is TRBV5-6 and J is TRBJ2-2, with D unresolved. The CDR3 length is 15 residues. Germline V CDR1 and CDR2: SGHDT, YYEEEE. V gave up 2 bases and J gave up 4 bases, with 12 bases separating them. This CDR3 reads CASSFLGKGTGELFF. CDR3 coding DNA: TGTGCCAGCAGCTTCTTGGGAAAAGGCACCGGGGAGCTGTTTTTT.

This clonotype was detected only a few times. The V call is TRBV7-2, the J call TRBJ2-4; 8 bases agree with TRBD1. The ends lost 5 bases at V and 10 bases at J; junction bases unmatched: 16. This CDR3 is built from 16 residues. Germline values: CDR1 SGHTA, CDR2 FQGNSA. CDR3 in DNA: TGTGCCAGCAGCCCTCCACTTACCGGGACAGGTCTTATTCAGTACTTC. Protein product: CASSPPLTGTGLIQYF.

This clonotype was detected ten times or more. The gene calls are TRBV20-1 and TRBJ2-1; 10 bases are shared with TRBD2. CDR1 is DFQATT and CDR2 is SNEGSKA in the germline V gene (reference sequence). The V and J ends lost 3 bases and 10 bases, in that order; junction bases with no gene match: 18. CDR3 length equals 17 residues. DNA for the CDR3: TGCAGTGCTAGCGACTTCCTAGCGGGAGACCTCCCGGGGGAGCAGTTCTTC. Encoded protein: CSASDFLAGDLPGEQFF.

This clonotype was observed at least ten times. This sequence joins TRBV28 and TRBJ2-2, with D possibly called TRBD1 or TRBD2 (6 bases each). The CDR3 has 13 residues. The germline CDR1 and CDR2 sequences are MDHEN and SYDVKM. Trimming took 2 bases from V and 6 from J, leaving 7 bases between them. The CDR3 coding sequence is TGTGCCAGCAGTTTAGGGGGGCCCGGGGAGCTGTTTTTT. Its protein is CASSLGGPGELFF.

This clonotype was counted many times. This chain uses TRBV27 with TRBJ2-3; TRBD2 is a possible D gene (6 bases). Trimming took 5 bases from V and 2 from J, leaving 14 bases between them. Per germline, CDR1 MNHEY and CDR2 SMNVEV (reference sequence). The CDR3 sequence is 15 residues long. The CDR3 spells CASSPRDSLTDTQYF. The CDR3 nucleotides are TGTGCCAGCAGTCCCCGGGACTCCCTCACAGATACGCAGTATTTT.

Regarding this clonotype: This could be a read error, since a much larger clone is one nucleotide away. The chain couples TRBV10-3 to TRBJ2-2, with 8 positions matching TRBD1. The CDR3 extends over 16 amino acids. CDR1 ENHRY and CDR2 SYGVKD come from the germline V gene. The CDR3 coding sequence is TGTGCCATCAGTCCGGGTAGGACAGGGAACACCGGGGAGCTGTCTTTT. This encodes CAISPGRTGNTGELSF.